The table lists the clone carrying this T cell receptor beta chain with a count of one. The antigen remains undetermined. The entry originates in a study of Ad26.COV2.S vaccination and SARS-CoV-2 variants. Whole-study context: Intramuscular Ad26.COV2.S doses were given once or twice, 56 days apart. Study observations and caveats: Vaccinees reportedly had broad spike-specific CD8+ and CD4+ T cell responses. Vaccine and placebo recipients had similar non-spike TCR breadth.

Treatment indicated: 15 to 20 received Ad26.COV2.S at low or high dose, single or two shots; roughly five received placebo; per-sample allocation not given. It was on day 63 after the first vaccine or placebo injection that samples were taken. Built on an Ad26 vector, the vaccine expressed Wuhan-strain SARS-CoV-2 spike. The V end lost 6 bases, the J end lost 3 bases, and 11 bases lay between the germline ends. Germline CDR1 is LNHNV and CDR2 is YYDKDF (reference sequence). The CDR3 extends over 14 amino acids. Only in-frame clones appear in the TCRdb table, and some are missing; sequencing was by immunoSEQ multiplex PCR. The sample contains around 450,000 clones, 90% of which appear only once.

The sequence was collected from a person between 18 and 60 years old who received the Ad26.COV2.S COVID-19 vaccine or a placebo. The gene calls are TRBV15 and TRBJ2-2; weak D call: TRBD1 (6 bases). The sequencing used peripheral blood, collected in a trial of Ad26.COV2.S vaccine versus placebo. For the CDR3, the DNA is TGTGCCACCAGTGTTCACAGGGACACCGGGGAGCTGTTTTTT. This sequence encodes CATSVHRDTGELFF. The variable domain in full, completed from reference TRBV15 and TRBJ2-2, reads DAMVIQNPRYQVTQFGKPVTLSCSQTLNHNVMYWYQQKSSQAPKLLFHYYDKDFNNEADTPDNFQSRRPNTSFCFLDIRSPGLGDTAMYLCATSVHRDTGELFFGEGSRLTVL.